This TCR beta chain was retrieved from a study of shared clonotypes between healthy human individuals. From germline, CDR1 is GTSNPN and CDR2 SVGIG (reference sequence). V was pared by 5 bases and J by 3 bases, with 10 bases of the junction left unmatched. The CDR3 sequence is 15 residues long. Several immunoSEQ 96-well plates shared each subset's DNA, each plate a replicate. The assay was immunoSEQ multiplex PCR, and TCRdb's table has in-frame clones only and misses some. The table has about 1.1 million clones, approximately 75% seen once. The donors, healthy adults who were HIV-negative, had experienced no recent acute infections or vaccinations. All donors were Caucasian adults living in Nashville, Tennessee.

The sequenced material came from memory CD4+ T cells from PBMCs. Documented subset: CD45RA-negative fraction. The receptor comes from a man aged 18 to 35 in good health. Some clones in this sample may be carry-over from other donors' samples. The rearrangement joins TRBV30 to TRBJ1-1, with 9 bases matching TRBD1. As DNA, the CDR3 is TGTGCCTGGGGAACCGGACAGGGGTGGTACACTGAAGCTTTCTTT. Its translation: CAWGTGQGWYTEAFF.